The 14 T cell receptor beta chains below were found in one sample sequenced in a study of OX40 agonist ivuxolimab in advanced cancers. Using immunoSEQ multiplex PCR, the repertoire was profiled, and TCRdb retains in-frame clones only, with some absent. Among more than 45,000 clones listed, roughly 87% were seen once. Sequenced here: CD4+ or CD8+ T cells sorted from blood, sampled in a trial of the OX40 agonist ivuxolimab. Source of these receptors: an adult with an advanced solid tumor such as melanoma, head and neck, liver or kidney cancer.

J is TRBJ2-1 and V is TRBV7-8; 9 bases are shared with TRBD2. The germline gives CDR1 SGHVS, CDR2 FQNEAQ. The CDR3 consists of 15 residues. V was clipped by 1 base and J by 6 bases; unmatched bases: 4. In DNA, the CDR3 is TGTGCCAGCAGCTTAGGACTAGCGGCCTCCAATGAGCAGTTCTTC. Translation gives CASSLGLAASNEQFF.

The chain carries TRBV2 and TRBJ1-5; D is uncertain. The CDR3 loop spans 14 amino acids. Germline V lookup: CDR1 SNHLY, CDR2 FYNNEI. V was trimmed by 1 base and J by 3 bases, leaving 7 bases between them. The CDR3: CASSEESVNQPQHF. The CDR3 region has the DNA TGTGCCAGCAGTGAAGAGTCAGTCAATCAGCCCCAGCATTTT.

The rearrangement joins TRBV5-6 to TRBJ1-2, with no clear D. Germline lookup yields CDR1 SGHDT and CDR2 YYEEEE. V was cut by 0 bases and J by 6 bases, with 9 bases left in between. CDR3 length: 13 amino acids. The CDR3 DNA reads TGTGCCAGCAGCTTGGACATTAGCGATGGCTACACCTTC. This gives the protein CASSLDISDGYTF.

The chain employs TRBV11-2 and TRBJ1-1; D is undetermined. The CDR3 sequence is 13 residues long. The germline gives CDR1 SGHAT, CDR2 FQNNGV. V lost 3 bases and J lost 8, with 13 bases in between. The CDR3 sequence: CASSFTLGQEAFF. The CDR3 coding sequence is TGTGCCAGCAGCTTCACCCTGGGCCAGGAAGCTTTCTTT.

The chain combines TRBV7-9 with TRBJ2-2, with D tentatively TRBD2 (5 bases). Trimming took off 2 bases at V and 3 bases at J, with 10 bases between the two ends. The CDR3 is 15 amino acids. Germline V lookup: CDR1 SEHNR, CDR2 FQNEAQ (reference sequence). The CDR3 sequence: CASSLRVEDTGELFF. The CDR3 nucleotides are TGTGCCAGCAGCTTAAGAGTGGAGGACACCGGGGAGCTGTTTTTT.

The rearrangement uses TRBV30 and TRBJ1-3, with D tentatively TRBD1 (5 bases). Trimming took 8 bases from V and 4 from J, leaving 21 bases between them. The V gene's germline CDR1 is GTSNPN and CDR2 SVGIG (reference sequence). This CDR3 is built from 15 residues. CDR3 sequence: CANVGRTRSGNTIYF. In nucleotides, the CDR3 is TGTGCCAACGTGGGGCGAACTCGATCCGGAAACACCATATATTTT.

The chain links TRBV10-3 to TRBJ2-3; no firm D call. The CDR3 covers 15 residues. The V gene's germline CDR1 is ENHRY and CDR2 SYGVKD. The V gene lost 3 bases and the J gene lost 0 bases, with 10 bases spanning the gap. In DNA form, the CDR3 reads TGTGCCATCAGTGACGGGCCGCCTAGCACAGATACGCAGTATTTT. Amino acid sequence: CAISDGPPSTDTQYF.

Concerning this clone: An end of the junction does not agree with germline; a read error may underlie this. The genes are TRBV5-8 and TRBJ2-4; D is ambiguous. Germline V lookup: CDR1 SGHTS, CDR2 YDEGEE. CDR3 size: 8 residues. The chain's CDR3 is CASSPERF. The CDR3 nucleotides are TGTGCCAGCAGCCCTGAACGGTTC.

The J gene is TRBJ2-7, the V gene TRBV28; 8 bases fit TRBD2. The germline V gene has CDR1 MDHEN and CDR2 SYDVKM. This CDR3 spans 14 amino acids. Losses at the gene ends were 6 bases for V and 0 bases for J; bases not matched to a gene: 4. This CDR3 is CASSLGLGSYEQYV. The CDR3 nucleotides are TGTGCCAGCAGCCTGGGACTAGGCTCCTACGAGCAGTACGTC.

V and J are TRBV15 and TRBJ2-5, with D perhaps matching TRBD2 (6 bases). The CDR3 extends over 16 amino acids. From germline, CDR1 is LNHNV and CDR2 YYDKDF (reference sequence). Trimming pared 3 bases from V and 2 bases from J, leaving 16 bases between. The CDR3 spells CATSRGEGLQQETQYF. CDR3 bases: TGTGCCACCAGCAGGGGTGAGGGACTGCAACAAGAGACCCAGTACTTC.

The chain combines TRBV2 with TRBJ2-4, with 10 nucleotides matching TRBD1. J lost 6 bases, V lost 8 bases, and 7 bases had no gene match. CDR1 is SNHLY and CDR2 is FYNNEI in the germline V gene. The CDR3 length is 14 residues. The CDR3 DNA follows: TGTGCCAGCCTCGGGACAGGGGCTACAAACATTCAGTACTTC. Translating gives CASLGTGATNIQYF.

The rearrangement links TRBV5-4 to TRBJ2-5; D is ambiguous. The germline V gene encodes CDR1 SGHNT and CDR2 YYREEE (reference sequence). V was pared by 0 bases and J by 4 bases, with 4 bases between. This CDR3 comprises 12 residues. CDR3 bases: TGTGCCAGCAGCTTGGCCCCAGAGACCCAGTACTTC. Translated, it gives CASSLAPETQYF.

In DNA, the CDR3 is TGTGCCAGCAGTTCGGGACACGGGGCGGGAGGCTACACCTTC. This sequence encodes CASSSGHGAGGYTF. V gene TRBV27 combines with J gene TRBJ1-2; D is possibly TRBD1 (6 bases). Trimming shortened V by 4 bases and J by 8 bases, and 17 bases separated the two germline ends. The germline V gene has CDR1 MNHEY and CDR2 SMNVEV (reference sequence). The CDR3 contains 14 residues.

The V call is TRBV27, the J call TRBJ2-3; D not resolved. Germline CDR1 is MNHEY and CDR2 is SMNVEV (reference sequence). Trimming took 3 bases from V and 4 from J, leaving 11 bases between them. The CDR3 contains 14 residues. The CDR3 DNA follows: TGTGCCAGCAGTTTCGGCCGAGAGGCAGATACGCAGTATTTT. It specifies CASSFGREADTQYF.